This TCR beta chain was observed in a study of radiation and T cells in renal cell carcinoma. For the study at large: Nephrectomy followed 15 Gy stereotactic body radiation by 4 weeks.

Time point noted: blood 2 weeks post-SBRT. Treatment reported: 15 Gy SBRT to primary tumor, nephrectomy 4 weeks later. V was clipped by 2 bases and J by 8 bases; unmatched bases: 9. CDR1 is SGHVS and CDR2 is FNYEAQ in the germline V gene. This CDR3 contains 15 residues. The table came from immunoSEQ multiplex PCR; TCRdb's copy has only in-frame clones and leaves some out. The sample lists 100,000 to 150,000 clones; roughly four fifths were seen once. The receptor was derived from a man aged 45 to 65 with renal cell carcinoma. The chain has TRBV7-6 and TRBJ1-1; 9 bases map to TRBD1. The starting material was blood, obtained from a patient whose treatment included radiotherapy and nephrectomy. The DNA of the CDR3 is TGTGCCAGCAGCTTAATAGGCGGGACAGGGTCGGAAGCTTTCTTT. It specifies CASSLIGGTGSEAFF.